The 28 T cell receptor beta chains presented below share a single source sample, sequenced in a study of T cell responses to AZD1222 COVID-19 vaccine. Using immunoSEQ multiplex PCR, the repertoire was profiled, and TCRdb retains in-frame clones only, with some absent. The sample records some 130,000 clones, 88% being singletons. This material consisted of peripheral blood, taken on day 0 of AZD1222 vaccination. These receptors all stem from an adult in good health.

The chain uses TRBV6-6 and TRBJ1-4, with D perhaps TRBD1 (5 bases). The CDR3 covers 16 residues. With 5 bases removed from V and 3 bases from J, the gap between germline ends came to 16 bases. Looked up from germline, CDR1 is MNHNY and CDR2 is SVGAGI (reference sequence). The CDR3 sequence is CASSLLGGWANEKLFF. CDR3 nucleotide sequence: TGTGCCAGCAGTCTACTCGGGGGGTGGGCTAATGAAAAACTGTTTTTT.

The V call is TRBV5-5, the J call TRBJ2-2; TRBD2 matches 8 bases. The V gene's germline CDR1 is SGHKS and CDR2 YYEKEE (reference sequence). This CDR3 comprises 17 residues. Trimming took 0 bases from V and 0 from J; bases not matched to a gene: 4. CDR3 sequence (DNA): TGTGCCAGCAGCTTGGGGGTTAGCGGGGCGAACACCGGGGAGCTGTTTTTT. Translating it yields CASSLGVSGANTGELFF.

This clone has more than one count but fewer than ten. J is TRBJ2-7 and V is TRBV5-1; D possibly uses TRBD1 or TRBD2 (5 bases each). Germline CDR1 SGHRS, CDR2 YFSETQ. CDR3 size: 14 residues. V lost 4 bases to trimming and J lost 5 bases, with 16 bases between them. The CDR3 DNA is TGCGCCAGCAGCCTACCGGACCGGGGCAACGAGCAGTACTTC. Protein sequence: CASSLPDRGNEQYF.

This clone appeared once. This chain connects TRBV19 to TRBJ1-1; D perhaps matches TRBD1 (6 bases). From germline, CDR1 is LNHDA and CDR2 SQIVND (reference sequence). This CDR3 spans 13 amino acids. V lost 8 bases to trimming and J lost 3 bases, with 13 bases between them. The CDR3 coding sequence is TGTGCCAGTGTAACAGGGCAATACACTGAAGCTTTCTTT. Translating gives CASVTGQYTEAFF.

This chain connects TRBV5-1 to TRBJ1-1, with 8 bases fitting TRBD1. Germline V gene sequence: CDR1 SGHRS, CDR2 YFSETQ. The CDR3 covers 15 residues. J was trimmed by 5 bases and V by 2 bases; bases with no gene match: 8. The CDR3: CASSFLDRGETEAFF. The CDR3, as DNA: TGCGCCAGCAGCTTCCTCGACAGGGGAGAGACTGAAGCTTTCTTT.

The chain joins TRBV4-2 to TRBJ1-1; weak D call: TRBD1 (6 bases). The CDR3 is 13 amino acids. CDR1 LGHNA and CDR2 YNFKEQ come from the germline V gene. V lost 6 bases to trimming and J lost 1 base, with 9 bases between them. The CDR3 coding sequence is TGTGCCAGCAGTTGGGGACAGAACACTGAAGCTTTCTTT. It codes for CASSWGQNTEAFF.

DNA of the CDR3: TGTGCCAGCAGCTTAGCGATTGGGGGAATAACGCAGTATTTT. Its translation is CASSLAIGGITQYF. This rearrangement joins TRBV7-2 to TRBJ2-3; either TRBD1 or TRBD2 may supply D (5 bases each). Deletions cut 0 bases from V and 9 bases from J, with 13 bases between. The germline gives CDR1 SGHTA, CDR2 FQGNSA. The CDR3 extends over 14 amino acids.

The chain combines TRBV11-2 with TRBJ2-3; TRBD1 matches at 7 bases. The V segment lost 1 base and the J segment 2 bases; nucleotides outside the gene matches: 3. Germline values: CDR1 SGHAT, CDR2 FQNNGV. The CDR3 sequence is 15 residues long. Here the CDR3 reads CASSLGGQTTDTQYF. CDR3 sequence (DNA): TGTGCCAGCAGCTTAGGGGGACAGACCACAGATACGCAGTATTTT. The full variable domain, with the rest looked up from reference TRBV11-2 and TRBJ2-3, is EAGVAQSPRYKIIEKRQSVAFWCNPISGHATLYWYQQILGQGPKLLIQFQNNGVVDDSQLPKDRFSAERLKGVDSTLKIQPAKLEDSAVYLCASSLGGQTTDTQYFGPGTRLTVL.

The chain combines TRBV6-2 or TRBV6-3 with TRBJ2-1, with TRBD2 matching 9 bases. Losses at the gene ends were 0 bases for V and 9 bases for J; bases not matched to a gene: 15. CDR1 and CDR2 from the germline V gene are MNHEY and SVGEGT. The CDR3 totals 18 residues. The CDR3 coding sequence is TGTGCCAGCAGTTACTCCCGCGGGAGTAGCGGGAGTCTTACTGAGCAGTTCTTC. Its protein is CASSYSRGSSGSLTEQFF.

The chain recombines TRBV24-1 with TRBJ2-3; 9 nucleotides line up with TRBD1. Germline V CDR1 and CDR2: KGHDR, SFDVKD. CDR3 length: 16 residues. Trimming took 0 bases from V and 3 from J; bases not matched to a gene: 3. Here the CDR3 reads CATSDLPGQGTDTQYF. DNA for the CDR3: TGTGCCACCAGTGATTTGCCAGGACAGGGGACAGATACGCAGTATTTT.

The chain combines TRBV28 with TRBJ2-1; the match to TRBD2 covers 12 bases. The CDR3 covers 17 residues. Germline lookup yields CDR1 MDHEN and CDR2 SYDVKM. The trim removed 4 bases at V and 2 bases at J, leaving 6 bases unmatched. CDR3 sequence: CASSSSLAGGTYNEQFF. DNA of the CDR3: TGTGCCAGCAGTTCGTCACTAGCGGGGGGTACCTACAATGAGCAGTTCTTC.

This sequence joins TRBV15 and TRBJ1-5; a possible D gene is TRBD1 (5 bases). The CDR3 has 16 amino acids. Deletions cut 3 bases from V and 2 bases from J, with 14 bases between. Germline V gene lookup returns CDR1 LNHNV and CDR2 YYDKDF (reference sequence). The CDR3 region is CATSREGTRRNQPQHF. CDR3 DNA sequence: TGTGCCACCAGCAGGGAGGGGACGCGTCGCAATCAGCCCCAGCATTTT.

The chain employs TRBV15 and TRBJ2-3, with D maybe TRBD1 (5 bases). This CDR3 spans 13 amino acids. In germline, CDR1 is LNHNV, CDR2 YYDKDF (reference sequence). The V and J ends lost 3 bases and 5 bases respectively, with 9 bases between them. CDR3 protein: CATSRGQRDTQYF. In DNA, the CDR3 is TGTGCCACCAGCAGGGGGCAGAGAGATACGCAGTATTTT.

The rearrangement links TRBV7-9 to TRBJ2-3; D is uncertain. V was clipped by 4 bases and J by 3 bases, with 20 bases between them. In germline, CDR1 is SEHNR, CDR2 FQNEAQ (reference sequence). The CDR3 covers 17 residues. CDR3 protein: CASSSRPPLGGTDTQYF. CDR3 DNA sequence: TGTGCCAGCAGCTCGAGGCCGCCCCTTGGCGGAACAGATACGCAGTATTTT. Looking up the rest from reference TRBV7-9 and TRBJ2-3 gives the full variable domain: DTGVSQNPRHKITKRGQNVTFRCDPISEHNRLYWYRQTLGQGPEFLTYFQNEAQLEKSRLLSDRFSAERPKGSFSTLEIQRTEQGDSAMYLCASSSRPPLGGTDTQYFGPGTRLTVL.

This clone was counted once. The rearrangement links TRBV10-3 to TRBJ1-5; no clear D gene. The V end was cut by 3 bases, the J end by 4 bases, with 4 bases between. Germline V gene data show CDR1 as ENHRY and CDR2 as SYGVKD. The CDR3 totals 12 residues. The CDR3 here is CAISDTNQPQHF. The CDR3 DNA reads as TGTGCCATCAGTGATACTAATCAGCCCCAGCATTTT.

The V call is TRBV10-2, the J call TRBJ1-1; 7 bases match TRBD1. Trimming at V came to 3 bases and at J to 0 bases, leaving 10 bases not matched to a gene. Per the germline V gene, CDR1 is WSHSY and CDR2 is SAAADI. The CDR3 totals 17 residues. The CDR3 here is CASSDYRGHLLNTEAFF. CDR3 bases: TGCGCCAGCAGTGATTACAGGGGCCACCTCTTGAACACTGAAGCTTTCTTT.

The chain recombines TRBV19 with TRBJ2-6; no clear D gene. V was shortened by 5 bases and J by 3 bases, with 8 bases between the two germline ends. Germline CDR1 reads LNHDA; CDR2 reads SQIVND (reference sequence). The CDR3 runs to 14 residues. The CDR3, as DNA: TGTGCCAGTAGTTCCATACTTGGGGCCAACGTCCTGACTTTC. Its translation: CASSSILGANVLTF.

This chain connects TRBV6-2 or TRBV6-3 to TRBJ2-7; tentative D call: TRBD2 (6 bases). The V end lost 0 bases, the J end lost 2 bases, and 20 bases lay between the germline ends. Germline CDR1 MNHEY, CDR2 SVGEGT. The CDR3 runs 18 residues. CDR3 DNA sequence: TGTGCCAGCAGTTACTCGACGGCGGGGCTAACCTCACCCTACGAGCAGTACTTC. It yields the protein CASSYSTAGLTSPYEQYF.

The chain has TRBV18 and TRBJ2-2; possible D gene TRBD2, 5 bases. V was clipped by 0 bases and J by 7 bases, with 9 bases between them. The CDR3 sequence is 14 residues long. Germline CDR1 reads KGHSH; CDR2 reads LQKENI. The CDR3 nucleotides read TGTGCCAGCTCACCACCGGAGGCGGGCGGGGAGCTGTTTTTT. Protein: CASSPPEAGGELFF.

The chain's CDR3 is CASSPGRASGQYEQYF. The CDR3 bases are TGTGCCAGCAGCCCCGGGCGAGCTAGCGGGCAATACGAGCAGTACTTC. The rearrangement uses TRBV5-4 and TRBJ2-7; the match to TRBD2 covers 8 bases. The germline gives CDR1 SGHNT, CDR2 YYREEE (reference sequence). CDR3 length equals 16 residues. V lost 4 bases and J lost 4; bases outside the gene matches: 13.

CDR3 amino acids: CASSISRAGGYYEQYF. The CDR3 DNA reads as TGTGCCAGTAGTATATCTAGAGCGGGAGGATACTACGAGCAGTACTTC. V gene TRBV19 combines with J gene TRBJ2-7; 9 bases align to TRBD2. CDR3 size: 16 residues. Germline V gene sequence: CDR1 LNHDA, CDR2 SQIVND (reference sequence). The ends lost 2 bases at V and 3 bases at J; junction bases unmatched: 8.

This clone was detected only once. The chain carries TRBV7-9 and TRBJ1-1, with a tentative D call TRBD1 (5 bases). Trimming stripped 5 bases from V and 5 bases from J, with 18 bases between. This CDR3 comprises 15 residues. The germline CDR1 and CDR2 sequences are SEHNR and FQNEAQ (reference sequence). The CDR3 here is CASSRPGRSGTEAFF. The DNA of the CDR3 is TGTGCCAGCAGCCGCCCGGGGCGGTCAGGAACTGAAGCTTTCTTT.

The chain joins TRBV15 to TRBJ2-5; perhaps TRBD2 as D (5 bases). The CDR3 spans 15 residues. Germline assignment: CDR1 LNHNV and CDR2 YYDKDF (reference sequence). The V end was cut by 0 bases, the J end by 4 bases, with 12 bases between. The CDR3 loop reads CATSRDGPGIETQYF. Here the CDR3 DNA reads TGTGCCACCAGCAGAGATGGTCCGGGGATAGAGACCCAGTACTTC.

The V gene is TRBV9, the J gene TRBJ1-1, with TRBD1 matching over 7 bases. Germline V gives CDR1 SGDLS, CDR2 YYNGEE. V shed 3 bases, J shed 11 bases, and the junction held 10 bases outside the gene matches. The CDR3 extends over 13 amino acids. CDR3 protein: CASSATGADSAFF. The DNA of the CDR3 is TGTGCCAGCAGCGCCACAGGGGCAGACTCCGCTTTCTTT. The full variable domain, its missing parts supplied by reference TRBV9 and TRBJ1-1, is DSGVTQTPKHLITATGQRVTLRCSPRSGDLSVYWYQQSLDQGLQFLIQYYNGEERAKGNILERFSAQQFPDLHSELNLSSLELGDSALYFCASSATGADSAFFGQGTRLTVV.

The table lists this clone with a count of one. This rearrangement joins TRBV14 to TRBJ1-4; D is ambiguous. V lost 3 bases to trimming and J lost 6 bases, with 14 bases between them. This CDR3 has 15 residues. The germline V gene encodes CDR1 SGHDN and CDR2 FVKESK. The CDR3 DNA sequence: TGTGCCAGCAGCCATCAAGGCAGGCGGCATGAAAAACTGTTTTTT. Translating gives CASSHQGRRHEKLFF.

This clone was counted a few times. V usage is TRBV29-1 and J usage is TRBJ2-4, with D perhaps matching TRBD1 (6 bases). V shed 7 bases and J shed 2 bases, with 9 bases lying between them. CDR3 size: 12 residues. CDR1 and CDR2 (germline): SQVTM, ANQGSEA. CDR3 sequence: CSAGEPKNIQYF. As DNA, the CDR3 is TGCAGCGCAGGGGAACCCAAAAACATTCAGTACTTC.

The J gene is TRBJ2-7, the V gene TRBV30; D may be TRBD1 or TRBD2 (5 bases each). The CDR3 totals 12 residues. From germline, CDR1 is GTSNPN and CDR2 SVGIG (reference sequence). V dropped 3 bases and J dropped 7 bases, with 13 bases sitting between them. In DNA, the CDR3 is TGTGCCTGGAGGAGAGAGGGGCTTGAGCAGTACTTC. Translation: CAWRREGLEQYF.

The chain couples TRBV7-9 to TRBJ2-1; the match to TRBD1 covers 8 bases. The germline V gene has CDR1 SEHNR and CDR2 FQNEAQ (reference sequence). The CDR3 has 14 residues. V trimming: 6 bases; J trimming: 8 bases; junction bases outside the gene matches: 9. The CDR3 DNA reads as TGTGCCAGCAGATCGACAGGGGTGGTCGATGAGCAGTTCTTC. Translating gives CASRSTGVVDEQFF.